These T cell receptor beta chains were read from a single sample in a study of blood T cells in healthy people across ages. One entry per CDR3 protein, called by TCRdb with MiXCR from the 5' RACE reads. The table has around 500,000 distinct CDR3 sequences, around a quarter seen once. These data also formed part of another study, on T cells of mothers and their children.

The sequenced sample consisted of blood. The receptor source for this set is a boy younger than 10 in good health. The CDR3 runs from the conserved cysteine through the conserved F or W. Each record gives: V gene, D gene, J gene, clone size, CDR3 DNA, CDR3 protein. D genes are given only for firm matches. Expanded clones are given a class, and other clones once, few, many or no size at all.

>TRBV2|NA|TRBJ2-5|few
TGTGCCAGCAGTGAAGGACAGCGTGGGACCCAGTACTTC
CASSEGQRGTQYF
>TRBV10-3|TRBD2|TRBJ2-3|few
TGTGCCACCGGACTAGCGGGAGGGCGGACAGATACGCAGTATTTT
CATGLAGGRTDTQYF
>TRBV6-5|NA|TRBJ2-1|NA
TGTGCCAGCAGTTACTGGACTAGAGGGGGTTACAATGAGCAGTTCTTC
CASSYWTRGGYNEQFF
>TRBV9|NA|TRBJ2-1|few
TGTGCCAGCAGCACGGACAATGAGCAGTTCTTC
CASSTDNEQFF
>TRBV20-1|NA|TRBJ2-3|few
TGCAGTGCTGTCCGACCTGGCGGAAGCACAGATACGCAGTATTTT
CSAVRPGGSTDTQYF
>TRBV7-9|NA|TRBJ1-2|NA
TGTGCCAGCAGCCCCCAGGCTTATGGCTACACCTTC
CASSPQAYGYTF
>TRBV5-5|TRBD2|TRBJ2-7|few
TGTGCCAGCAGCCTAGGACTAGCTTCCTCCTACGAGCAGTACTTC
CASSLGLASSYEQYF
>TRBV5-1|NA|TRBJ2-3|NA
TGCGCCAGCAGCGGAAGACAGGAACGAGATACGCAGTATTTT
CASSGRQERDTQYF
>TRBV4-2|NA|TRBJ2-7|NA
TGTGCCAGCAGCCAAGTTGGGACTGAACTCTACGAGCAGTACTTC
CASSQVGTELYEQYF
>TRBV29-1|NA|TRBJ1-1|NA
TGCAGCGTTGAAAGCGGCAACACTGAAGCTTTCTTT
CSVESGNTEAFF
>TRBV10-1|NA|TRBJ2-3|few
TGCGCCAGCAGTGAAGGGGTTCCAGATACGCAGTATTTT
CASSEGVPDTQYF
>TRBV29-1|TRBD2|TRBJ2-5|NA
TGCAGCGTTTGCCGGGACTACGTTATCGGGACCCAGTACTTC
CSVCRDYVIGTQYF
>TRBV6-5|NA|TRBJ1-3|NA
TGTGCCAGCAGCTACGGACAGCCTGGAAACACCATATATTTT
CASSYGQPGNTIYF
>TRBV6-1|TRBD2|TRBJ2-5|NA
TGTGCCAGCGGGGGGGTGGCGACAGAGACCCAGTACTTC
CASGGVATETQYF
>TRBV20-1|NA|TRBJ1-1|NA
TGCAGTGCTAGAGGGGGAAGGAGCGTTACTGAAGCTTTCTTT
CSARGGRSVTEAFF
>TRBV10-3|NA|TRBJ2-4|few
TGTGCCATCAGTGCCCCTAGCCGGGAAAACATTCAGTACTTC
CAISAPSRENIQYF
>TRBV10-3|NA|TRBJ1-5|many
TGTGCCATCAGTGAAAATGCAGGCCAAGATCAGCCCCAGCATTTT
CAISENAGQDQPQHF
>TRBV12-3/TRBV12-4|NA|TRBJ2-5|NA
TGTGCCAGCAGTTTATGGGGGAAAGAGACCCAGTACTTC
CASSLWGKETQYF
>TRBV12-5|NA|TRBJ1-3|few
TGTGCTAGCGTGGGCCCTGGTGTCTCTGGAAACACCATATATTTT
CASVGPGVSGNTIYF
>TRBV2|NA|TRBJ2-3|NA
TGTGCCAGCAGTGTTTCCGGAGATACGCAGTATTTT
CASSVSGDTQYF
>TRBV12-3/TRBV12-4|TRBD2|TRBJ2-1|NA
TGTGCCAGCAGCCGACCCCGGACTAGCGGGAGGTACAATGAGCAGTTCTTC
CASSRPRTSGRYNEQFF
>TRBV7-9|TRBD2|TRBJ2-1|NA
TGTGCCAGCAGCCCCCCCCCACTAGCGGGAGGGTACAATGAGCAGTTCTTC
CASSPPPLAGGYNEQFF
>TRBV19|NA|TRBJ1-1|NA
TGTGCCAGTAGTATAGAGGGATTCCGGACTGAAGCTTTCTTT
CASSIEGFRTEAFF
>TRBV28|NA|TRBJ2-3|NA
TGTGCCAGCAGTTTAGTGGATCCGGGTACAGATACGCAGTATTTT
CASSLVDPGTDTQYF
>TRBV9|NA|TRBJ2-2|NA
TGTGCCAGCAGCGAGACACAGAACACCGGGGAGCTGTTTTTT
CASSETQNTGELFF
>TRBV29-1|NA|TRBJ2-3|NA
TGCAGCGCAACAGATACGCAGTATTTT
CSATDTQYF
>TRBV20-1|NA|TRBJ1-2|few
TGCAGTGCTAGACTCGACGGACTTTATGGCTACACCTTC
CSARLDGLYGYTF
>TRBV29-1|TRBD2|TRBJ2-5|NA
TGCAGCGTTGACGCCCCCCCCGGACTAGCGGGGGCTCAAGAGACCCAGTACTTC
CSVDAPPGLAGAQETQYF
>TRBV2|NA|TRBJ1-2|many
TGTGCCAGCAGTGAAGGACGTTATGAAGGCTACACCTTC
CASSEGRYEGYTF
>TRBV10-3|NA|TRBJ1-2|NA
TGTGCCATCAGTGAGATATTAACCCGACAGATCTCGGGGGGCTACACCTTC
CAISEILTRQISGGYTF
>TRBV20-1|TRBD2|TRBJ2-3|NA
TGCAGTGCGGATGGGACTAGCGGGGGGACAGATACGCAGTATTTT
CSADGTSGGTDTQYF
>TRBV20-1|TRBD1|TRBJ2-2|few
TGCAGTGCTAGAGATAGAAAGGGGGCAAACACCGGGGAGCTGTTTTTT
CSARDRKGANTGELFF
>TRBV12-3/TRBV12-4|NA|TRBJ1-3|NA
TGTGCCAGCAGCAAAGGCTTCCCCTCTGGAAACACCATATATTTT
CASSKGFPSGNTIYF
>TRBV11-1|TRBD1|TRBJ2-4|NA
TGTGCCAGCAGAAACGGGACAGGGTGTCCTTGGGCCAAAAACATTCAGTACTTC
CASRNGTGCPWAKNIQYF
>TRBV12-3/TRBV12-4|NA|TRBJ1-2|NA
TGTGCCAGCAGTACCGCCGGGGGCTACACCTTC
CASSTAGGYTF
>TRBV7-9|TRBD1|TRBJ1-2|NA
TGTGCCAGCAGCCGCGCGGGGGACAGTAAATATGGCTACACCTTC
CASSRAGDSKYGYTF
>TRBV6-2/TRBV6-3|NA|TRBJ2-3|NA
TGTGCCAGCAGTTACGGCCCCAGCACAGATACGCAGTATTTT
CASSYGPSTDTQYF
>TRBV6-6|NA|TRBJ2-1|few
TGTGCCAGCAGTTATACCACGGGACTTCCCCGTGGGAATGAGCAGTTCTTC
CASSYTTGLPRGNEQFF
>TRBV4-1|TRBD2|TRBJ2-1|NA
TGCGCCAGCAGCCACCAGGGACTAGCAATGATCTACAATGAGCAGTTCTTC
CASSHQGLAMIYNEQFF
>TRBV29-1|NA|TRBJ2-5|NA
TGCAGCGTCGTGGGACTCCTTCAAGAGACCCAGTACTTC
CSVVGLLQETQYF
>TRBV5-4|NA|TRBJ1-1|few
TGTGCCAGCAGCTTGGCCCGCGGACAGAACACTGAAGCTTTCTTT
CASSLARGQNTEAFF
>TRBV6-5|TRBD1|TRBJ2-5|few
TGTGCCAGCAGTTGGACAGGGATACACCAAGAGACCCAGTACTTC
CASSWTGIHQETQYF
>TRBV10-3|NA|TRBJ1-3|once
TGTGCCATCAGTGCTTCGACAGGCAGCTCTGGAAACACCATATATTTT
CAISASTGSSGNTIYF
>TRBV7-2|TRBD1|TRBJ2-7|NA
TGTGCCAGCAGCGCCCGGAGACAGGGCTGGAACGAGCAGTACTTC
CASSARRQGWNEQYF
>TRBV5-1|NA|TRBJ2-1|few
TGCGCCAGCAGCCCGGGGACCACTTACAATGAGCAGTTCTTC
CASSPGTTYNEQFF